This T cell receptor beta chain is from a study of cytomegalovirus exposure and HLA in healthy donors (dated by TCRdb to the late 2010s). Concerning the study at large: According to a later analysis, one platform produced both the approximately 110 validation repertoires and the approximately 670 repertoires of the first cohort. The aim of the study was to test whether cataloging public T cell receptors could identify signatures of past pathogen exposure. A separate validation cohort of over a hundred different subjects was used in addition to the 666-subject first cohort. To predict cytomegalovirus infection status, the study brought together high-throughput TCR immunosequencing, statistical association of individual TCRs with disease status, and machine learning. Points the paper makes about the study in general: The classifier was reported to diagnose cytomegalovirus status with high specificity and sensitivity in both the original cohort and the validation cohort. A later analysis had no HLA typing for the validation cohort, so co-occurrence there was scored across all 110 or so repertoires. While some public TCRs were present in many individuals, most TCR sequences turned up only very rarely across donors. It was suggested by the authors that the approach could potentially be generalized to other disease states and immunological phenotypes. In vitro tests confirmed that a few of the cytomegalovirus-associated TCR beta chains recognize cytomegalovirus antigens. The study gave a list of under 200 TCR beta chains associated with cytomegalovirus. In a later analysis, TCRs clustered in the first cohort were found to also tend to co-occur in the 120 or so validation repertoires, with 90% to 95% of cluster scores above 0.

The donors belonged to the validation cohort of under 150 subjects, which was separate from the roughly 700-subject first cohort. Libraries came from the immunoSEQ multiplex PCR assay. The authors processed their data as follows. A statistical classification framework was built for diagnosing cytomegalovirus status from the catalog of TCR beta chain sequences. TCRdb holds this immuneACCESS table with in-frame rearrangements only. Some clones are missing; in checked studies, unresolved V genes explain under half, and the rest has no known cause. The V and J calls and clone size come from that table; D and trimming were worked out from the DNA. The sample profile shows 300,000 to 450,000 clones; about nine tenths of them were found once. The top ten clones comprise 0.83% of the sample. Note on this clone: The specificity of this receptor is unknown. Base qualities are missing; no much larger clone stands one base away.

The CDR3 spans 15 residues, from the cysteine through the phenylalanine. Here the CDR3 DNA is all that survives: 45 bases in frame from base 1. V sheds 2 bases and J sheds 3 bases, leaving 14 bases between their ends. Based on the germline V gene, the CDR1 and CDR2 sequences are MDHEN and SYDVKM. Here the chain combines TRBV28 and TRBJ2-7, with no reliable assignment of the D segment. The sequence was collected from a woman between 18 and 30 years old in good health and CMV-seronegative. The sample consisted of PBMCs. The CDR3 region reads CASSLSPIIHYEQYF. The sequenced DNA is TGTGCCAGCAGTTTAAGCCCCATTATCCACTACGAGCAGTACTTC.